The clone carrying this T cell receptor beta chain was observed a handful of times. The antigen remains undetermined. The entry originates in a study of neoadjuvant nivolumab and ipilimumab in lung cancer. Whole-study results and caveats: Only a single major-pathologic-response sample was available for clonality analysis. Compared with tumor-adjacent uninvolved lung, resected tumors showed greater richness and clonality.

Germline-derived CDR1 and CDR2 are SGHRS and YFSETQ. Between the trimmed V and J ends, which lost 3 bases and 5 bases, there was a span of 17 bases. CDR3 size: 15 residues. Only in-frame clones appear in the TCRdb table, and some are missing; sequencing was by immunoSEQ multiplex PCR. The data contain under 15,000 clones, roughly 75% of them singletons. Sample: peripheral blood, taken after neoadjuvant nivolumab, alone or with ipilimumab, at or shortly before surgery. The J gene is TRBJ1-2, the V gene TRBV5-1; D remains ambiguous. The source of this sequence is an adult with non-small cell lung cancer. Here the CDR3 DNA reads TGCGCCAGCAGCTCGGACGGGGTGAGTGGGTATGGCTACACCTTC. Translation gives CASSSDGVSGYGYTF.